This TCR beta chain was sequenced in a study of blood T cell repertoires in COVID-19. Overall study: T cells, B-cell-depleted T cells, or PBMCs supplied cDNA or gDNA.

CDR1 is SQVTM, CDR2 ANQGSEA, per germline. V was trimmed by 3 bases and J by 4 bases, leaving 9 bases between them. This CDR3 is 12 amino acids long. Repertoires were generated with immunoSEQ multiplex PCR, while TCRdb's copy carries only in-frame clones and drops some. This sample carries roughly 230,000 clones, approximately 81% of them seen once, and the ten largest clones take around 0.98%. This TCR came from a man aged 35 to 55 with acute or convalescent COVID-19. The chain couples TRBV29-1 to TRBJ1-2, with a tentative D call TRBD1 (5 bases). The specimen was peripheral blood. CDR3 residues: CSVDRGGYGYTF. The DNA of the CDR3 is TGCAGCGTTGATCGGGGGGGCTATGGCTACACCTTC.